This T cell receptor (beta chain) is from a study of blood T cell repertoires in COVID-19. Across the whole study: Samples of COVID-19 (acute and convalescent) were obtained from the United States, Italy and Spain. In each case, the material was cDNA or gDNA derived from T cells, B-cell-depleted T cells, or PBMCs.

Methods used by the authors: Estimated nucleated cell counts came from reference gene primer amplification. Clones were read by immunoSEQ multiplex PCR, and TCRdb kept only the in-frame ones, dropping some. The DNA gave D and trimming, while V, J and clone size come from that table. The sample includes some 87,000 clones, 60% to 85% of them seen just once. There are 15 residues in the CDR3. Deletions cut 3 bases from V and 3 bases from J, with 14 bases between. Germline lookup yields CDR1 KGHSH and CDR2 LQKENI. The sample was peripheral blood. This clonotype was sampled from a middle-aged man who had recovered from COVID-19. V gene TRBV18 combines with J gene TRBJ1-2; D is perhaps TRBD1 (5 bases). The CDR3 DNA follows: TGTGCCAGCTCACCGCTCCTACAGGAATACTATGGCTACACCTTC. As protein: CASSPLLQEYYGYTF.